This T cell receptor (beta chain) originates from a study of T cells expressing NK-cell markers. Study-level information: CD3+CD56+NKG2C+, CD3+CD56+NKG2C- and CD3+CD56-NKG2C+ T cells, once sorted, supplied the TCR beta repertoires. Study-wide points: Leadership of the CD3+CD56-NKG2C+ fraction also belonged to these clonotypes in a few donors. For a handful of donors, the dominant NKG2C+ clonotypes made up roughly 1.0-7.5% of their CD8+ T cells.

UMIs accompanied the 5'RACE template switching by which TCR beta cDNA was made. TCRdb reanalyzed the 5' RACE reads and collapses them to one entry per CDR3 protein, without DNA. This sample contains about 180,000 distinct CDR3 sequences. In germline, CDR1 is DFQATT, CDR2 SNEGSKA (reference sequence). The CDR3 contains 15 residues. Notes on this clonotype: Its specificity is not known.

Input material: blood T cells: a sorted CD56 or NKG2C T cell subset, CD4+ or CD8+ T cells, or bulk PBMC T cells (not recorded which). This TCR was sampled from a woman between 18 and 69 years old in good health. The rearrangement joins TRBV20-1 to TRBJ2-3; TCRdb names TRBD1, which stays unverified in the absence of DNA. This chain's CDR3 is CSASFQVPGTDTQYF.